This TCR beta chain was captured by sequencing in a study of blood T cell repertoires in COVID-19. Overall study: T cells, B-cell-depleted T cells, or PBMCs provided the cDNA or gDNA that served as material.

CDR3 length: 11 amino acids. Germline V gives CDR1 SQVTM, CDR2 ANQGSEA. Trimming took 6 bases from V and 6 from J; bases not matched to a gene: 4. This clone was seen a handful of times. Using immunoSEQ multiplex PCR, the repertoire was profiled, and TCRdb retains in-frame clones only, with some absent. This table has around 250,000 clones, 75% to 90% appearing once. Sequencing input: PBMCs or T cells enriched from blood (not recorded which). The V and J genes are TRBV29-1 and TRBJ2-7; 8 nucleotides match TRBD2. The clonotype was recovered from a woman in her twenties or thirties with acute COVID-19. The CDR3 loop is CSVGGAGEQYF. The DNA of the CDR3 is TGCAGCGTCGGGGGGGCAGGCGAGCAGTACTTC.